The next 22 T cell receptor beta chains were all read from a single sample in a study of CD8+CD57+ T cells in acquired aplastic anemia. Profiling of TCR beta VDJ combinations and CDR3 sequences used genomic DNA as template. TCRdb itself ran the reads through MiXCR, one entry per CDR3 protein. The sample records 350,000 to 450,000 distinct CDR3 sequences, roughly 64% being singletons. The sample comprised sorted CD4+, CD8+, or CD8+CD57+ T cells (not recorded which) from PBMCs. The receptors were sampled from a human donor in good health, serving as a control.

The chain carries TRBV12-3 or TRBV12-4 and TRBJ1-5; D is perhaps TRBD1 (5 bases). The CDR3 spans 15 residues. The ends were cut back, 1 base at V and 6 bases at J, with 13 bases in the middle. The DNA of the CDR3 is TGTGCCAGCAGTTTAGTGGGGGTTATGGGTCAGCCCCAGCATTTT. Its protein is CASSLVGVMGQPQHF.

Note on this clonotype: An end of the junction differs from the germline gene, which may be a read error. The chain joins TRBV2 to TRBJ2-3; D uncertain. This CDR3 is built from 15 residues. Germline loops: CDR1 SNHLY, CDR2 FYNNEI. In nucleotides, the CDR3 is TGTGCCAGCAGCCGAGTGGGTGGTATCACCGATACGCTGTATTTT. Its translation: CASSRVGGITDTLYF.

This clonotype occurred many times. The rearrangement uses TRBV5-1 and TRBJ1-1; D is perhaps TRBD1 (6 bases). Trimming stripped 5 bases from V and 0 bases from J, with 14 bases between. The germline gives CDR1 SGHRS, CDR2 YFSETQ. The CDR3 has 15 amino acids. The CDR3 coding sequence is TGCGCCAGCAGGGACAGCACCACTATGAACACTGAAGCTTTCTTT. This encodes CASRDSTTMNTEAFF.

For this clonotype: It is unclear where the CDR3 begins or ends on the DNA, so no DNA is shown, and the CDR3 is as TCRdb lists it. CDR3 in amino acids: CASSSDLVSEQYFF. V is TRBV7-3 and J is TRBJ2-7; the D segment call TRBD2 is taken from the table without a DNA check. The CDR3 is made up of 14 amino acids, end residues included. The germline gives CDR1 SGHTA, CDR2 FQGTGA.

The chain uses TRBV5-6 and TRBJ2-5; TRBD1 matches at 7 bases. Germline loops: CDR1 SGHDT, CDR2 YYEEEE. V shed 3 bases, J shed 0 bases, and the junction held 2 bases outside the gene matches. The CDR3 consists of 14 residues. CDR3 in amino acids: CASSSGTDQETQYF. DNA of the CDR3: TGTGCCAGCAGCTCGGGGACAGACCAAGAGACCCAGTACTTC.

The CDR3 DNA follows: TGCAGTGCTAGACGACACGATACGCAGTATACGCAGTATTTT. Its protein product is CSARRHDTQYTQYF. J is TRBJ2-3 and V is TRBV20-1; no reliable D call. CDR1 is DFQATT and CDR2 is SNEGSKA in the germline V gene (reference sequence). The V and J ends lost 2 bases and 7 bases respectively, with 16 bases between them. The CDR3 has 14 residues.

Many counts were recorded for this clonotype. V is TRBV12-3 or TRBV12-4 and J is TRBJ2-1; D unclear. The length of the CDR3 is 13 residues. V was clipped by 3 bases and J by 4 bases, with 7 bases between them. The DNA of the CDR3 is TGTGCCAGCAGTTTCCCCCCGTACAATGAGCAGTTCTTC. Protein sequence: CASSFPPYNEQFF.

Worth noting for this clonotype: Germline is not matched at one junction end, which may reflect a read error. The chain is built from TRBV7-2 and TRBJ1-2, with D hard to call. The germline gives CDR1 SGHTA, CDR2 FQGNSA. The CDR3 is made up of 14 amino acids. CDR3 nucleotides: TGTACCAGCAGCGCCGGAGGCGCCACCTCGGCCCAAGACTTC. It codes for CTSSAGGATSAQDF.

This rearrangement joins TRBV9 to TRBJ1-4, with D perhaps TRBD1 (6 bases). The V end lost 2 bases, the J end lost 3 bases, and 11 bases lay between the germline ends. The CDR3 sequence is 15 residues long. Germline loops: CDR1 SGDLS, CDR2 YYNGEE. The CDR3, as DNA: TGTGCCAGCAGCGTGTCGGGACAACCTAATGAAAAACTGTTTTTT. It yields the protein CASSVSGQPNEKLFF.

This clonotype was recorded many times. The V call is TRBV7-2, the J call TRBJ2-7; no clear D gene. The ends were cut back, 5 bases at V and 7 bases at J, with 15 bases in the middle. This CDR3 has 13 amino acids. The germline gives CDR1 SGHTA, CDR2 FQGNSA. The CDR3 loop is CASSGWTDGEQYF. The CDR3 DNA sequence: TGTGCCAGCAGCGGCTGGACGGATGGGGAGCAGTACTTC.

The chain recombines TRBV9 with TRBJ1-1; 7 bases align to TRBD1. Per the germline V gene, CDR1 is SGDLS and CDR2 is YYNGEE. V gave up 4 bases and J gave up 12 bases; unmatched junction bases: 18. CDR3 size: 15 residues. The CDR3 DNA is TGTGCCAGCAGCCAGACAGGGAACACAGAAGCTTTCTCTTTCTTT. It specifies CASSQTGNTEAFSFF.

At least ten counts were recorded for this clonotype. CDR3 in DNA: TGTGCCAGCAGCGCCGGCGGATCGGACGGATTCCAAGAGACCCAGTACTTC. Translating it yields CASSAGGSDGFQETQYF. The J gene is TRBJ2-5, the V gene TRBV9; D uncertain. This CDR3 spans 17 amino acids. V gave up 3 bases and J gave up 1 base, with 19 bases separating them. Germline V lookup: CDR1 SGDLS, CDR2 YYNGEE.

Regarding this clonotype: At one of its ends the junction is not consistent with the germline gene, which may arise from a read error. This rearrangement joins TRBV7-2 to TRBJ2-5, with D tentatively TRBD1 or TRBD2 (6 bases each). CDR1 is SGHTA and CDR2 is FQGNSA in the germline V gene. The CDR3 is made up of 15 amino acids. The CDR3 DNA is TGTGCCAGCAGCTTAGACACCATAAGGGGGGAGACGCAGTACTTC. Protein: CASSLDTIRGETQYF.

The chain recombines TRBV7-6 with TRBJ1-4, with 7 bases identical to TRBD1. There are 13 residues in the CDR3. Losses at the gene ends were 1 base for V and 8 bases for J; bases not matched to a gene: 1. Germline values: CDR1 SGHVS, CDR2 FNYEAQ. The CDR3 nucleotides are TGTGCCAGCAGCTTAGGGGACAGAGAAAAACTGTTTTTT. Its translation: CASSLGDREKLFF.

This clonotype came up a few times. A much larger clone differs from this one at a single base, so this may be a read error. The chain is built from TRBV20-1 and TRBJ2-2; TRBD2 matches 13 bases. The CDR3 covers 17 residues. Germline assignment: CDR1 DFQATT and CDR2 SNEGSKA (reference sequence). V dropped 6 bases and J dropped 2; count of bases not matched to a gene: 9. The DNA of the CDR3 is TGCAGTGCCAAACGACTAGCGGGGGGCCTCAACACCGGGGAGCTGTTTTTT. The encoded protein is CSAKRLAGGLNTGELFF.

This clonotype was observed a few times. This chain uses TRBV19 with TRBJ1-6; D is undetermined. V dropped 5 bases and J dropped 7 bases, with 12 bases sitting between them. Germline V gives CDR1 LNHDA, CDR2 SQIVND (reference sequence). This CDR3 contains 14 residues. This CDR3 is CASSLPAGNSPLHF. The CDR3 DNA sequence: TGTGCCAGTAGTTTGCCGGCAGGCAATTCACCCCTCCACTTT. The full variable domain, rest sourced from reference TRBV19 and TRBJ1-6, is DGGITQSPKYLFRKEGQNVTLSCEQNLNHDAMYWYRQDPGQGLRLIYYSQIVNDFQKGDIAEGYSVSREKKESFPLTVTSAQKNPTAFYLCASSLPAGNSPLHFGNGTRLTVT.

This chain links TRBV5-1 with TRBJ2-7; D may match TRBD1 or TRBD2 (5 bases each). The V end was cut by 7 bases, the J end by 7 bases, with 18 bases between. Germline V gives CDR1 SGHRS, CDR2 YFSETQ. The CDR3 runs 13 residues. This CDR3 reads CASGRSPREEQYF. CDR3 coding DNA: TGCGCCAGCGGCCGCTCCCCCAGGGAGGAGCAGTACTTC.

J is TRBJ1-2 and V is TRBV20-1; 7 bases are shared with TRBD1. The germline V gene has CDR1 DFQATT and CDR2 SNEGSKA (reference sequence). The CDR3 has 14 residues. The V segment lost 5 bases and the J segment 6 bases; nucleotides outside the gene matches: 12. CDR3 bases: TGCAGTGCTCGTCCAGGGGGGAAGGATAATGGCTACACCTTC. Translating gives CSARPGGKDNGYTF.

This clonotype has just a few counts. The rearrangement links TRBV30 to TRBJ1-2; D remains unclear. The CDR3 has 16 amino acids. Trimming removed 0 bases at V and 3 bases at J, with 17 bases between. From germline, CDR1 is GTSNPN and CDR2 SVGIG (reference sequence). The CDR3 sequence is CAWSVPRAQSYYGYTF. CDR3 bases: TGTGCCTGGAGTGTACCAAGGGCCCAGTCCTACTATGGCTACACCTTC.

This sequence joins TRBV15 and TRBJ1-2; TRBD1 might be the D (5 bases). This CDR3 spans 13 amino acids. V was pared by 5 bases and J by 6 bases, with 13 bases between. Germline assignment: CDR1 LNHNV and CDR2 YYDKDF (reference sequence). CDR3 sequence reads: CATSANGADGYTF. CDR3 bases: TGTGCCACCAGCGCTAATGGGGCCGATGGCTACACCTTC.

The CDR3 spells CSAGLRAGEQYF. In DNA form, the CDR3 reads TGCAGTGCCGGATTGCGGGCGGGGGAGCAGTACTTC. The genes are TRBV20-1 and TRBJ2-7, with a tentative D call TRBD2 (6 bases). This CDR3 has 12 amino acids. The V end lost 6 bases, the J end lost 7 bases, and 16 bases lay between the germline ends. Germline V gives CDR1 DFQATT, CDR2 SNEGSKA (reference sequence).

As regards this clonotype: A much larger clonotype is one base distant, so this may be a read error. The chain carries TRBV6-5 and TRBJ2-3; the D is unclear. V lost 6 bases and J lost 0, with 16 bases in between. This CDR3 contains 16 residues. Germline CDR1 and CDR2: MNHEY and SVGAGI. The CDR3 DNA is TGTGCCAGCAGGCGGAGAACCCCACCTAGCACAGATACGCAGTATTTT. It translates to CASRRRTPPSTDTQYF.